This TCR beta chain was captured in a study of identical twins. Overall study findings and caveats: Invariant MAIT and iNKT cells may have partly biased zero-insertion analyses. Rather than following the same donors, the conclusions depended on cross-sectional statistical analysis.

This clonotype has more than one count but fewer than ten. Its specificity is not known. TCRdb re-analysed the 5' RACE reads in MiXCR, keeping a single row per CDR3 protein. The sample holds roughly 690,000 distinct CDR3 sequences, 21% seen once. From germline, CDR1 is SGHDT and CDR2 YYEEEE. This CDR3 comprises 16 residues. The J segment lost 10 bases and the V segment lost 4 bases, leaving 13 bases of the junction unmatched. These data also featured in a second study, about T cells expressing NK-cell markers. As that study records: Obtained from sorted CD3+CD56+NKG2C+, CD3+CD56+NKG2C- and CD3+CD56-NKG2C+ T cells were the TCR beta repertoires. Seven donors tested HCMV-seropositive and one tested seronegative among the eight sequenced.

This clonotype was obtained from a woman aged 18-29 years in good health. The chain links TRBV5-6 to TRBJ2-2, with 10 nucleotides matching TRBD1. The material sequenced was PBMCs. CDR3 protein: CASSRQGARAYEELFF. The CDR3 nucleotides are TGTGCCAGCAGCCGACAGGGGGCGCGGGCCTATGAGGAGCTGTTTTTT. Using reference TRBV5-6 and TRBJ2-2 for the parts outside the CDR3, the full variable domain is DAGVTQSPTHLIKTRGQQVTLRCSPKSGHDTVSWYQQALGQGPQFIFQYYEEEERQRGNFPDRFSGHQFPNYSSELNVNALLLGDSALYLCASSRQGARAYEELFFGEGSRLTVL.